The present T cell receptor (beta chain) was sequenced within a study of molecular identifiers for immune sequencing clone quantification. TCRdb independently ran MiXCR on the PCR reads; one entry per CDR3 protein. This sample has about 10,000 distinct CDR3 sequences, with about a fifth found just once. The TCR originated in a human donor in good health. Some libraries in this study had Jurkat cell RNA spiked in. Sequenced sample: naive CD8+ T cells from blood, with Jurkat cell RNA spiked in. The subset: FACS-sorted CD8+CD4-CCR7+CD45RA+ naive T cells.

The CDR3 DNA sequence: TGCGCCAGCAGCCAAGAAGACAGTTACGAGCAGTACTTC. Encoded protein: CASSQEDSYEQYF. The chain uses TRBV4-1 and TRBJ2-7, with D possibly being TRBD1 (5 bases). Between the trimmed V and J ends, which lost 0 bases and 4 bases, there was a span of 7 bases. Germline CDR1 MGHRA, CDR2 YSYEKL. CDR3 length: 13 amino acids.